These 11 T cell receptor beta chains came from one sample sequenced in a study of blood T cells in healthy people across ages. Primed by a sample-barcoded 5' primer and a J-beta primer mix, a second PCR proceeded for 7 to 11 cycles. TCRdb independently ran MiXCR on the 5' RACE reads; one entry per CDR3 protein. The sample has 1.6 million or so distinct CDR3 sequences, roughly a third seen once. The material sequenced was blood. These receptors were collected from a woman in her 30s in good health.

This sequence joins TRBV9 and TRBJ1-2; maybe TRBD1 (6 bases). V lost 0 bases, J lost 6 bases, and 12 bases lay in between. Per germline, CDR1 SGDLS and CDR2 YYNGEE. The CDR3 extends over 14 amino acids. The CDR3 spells CASSVGGGGNGYTF. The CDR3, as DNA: TGTGCCAGCAGCGTAGGCGGAGGGGGAAATGGCTACACCTTC.

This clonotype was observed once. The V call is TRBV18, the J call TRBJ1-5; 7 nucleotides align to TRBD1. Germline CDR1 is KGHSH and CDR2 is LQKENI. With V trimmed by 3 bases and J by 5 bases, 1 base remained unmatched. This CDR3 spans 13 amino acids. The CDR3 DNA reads TGTGCCAGCTCACCGGACAGGCATCAGCCCCAGCATTTT. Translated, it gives CASSPDRHQPQHF.

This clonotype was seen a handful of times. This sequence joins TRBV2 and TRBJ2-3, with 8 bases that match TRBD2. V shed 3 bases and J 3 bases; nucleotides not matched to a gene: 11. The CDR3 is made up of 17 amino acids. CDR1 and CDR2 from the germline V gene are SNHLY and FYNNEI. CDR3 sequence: CASSEPPLAEGTDTQYF. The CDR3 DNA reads TGTGCCAGCAGTGAGCCGCCACTAGCGGAGGGGACAGATACGCAGTATTTT.

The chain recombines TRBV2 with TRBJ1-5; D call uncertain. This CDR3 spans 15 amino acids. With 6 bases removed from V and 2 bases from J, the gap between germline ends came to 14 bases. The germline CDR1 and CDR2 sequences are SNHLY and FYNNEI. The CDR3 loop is CASRRDFRGNQPQHF. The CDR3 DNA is TGTGCCAGCAGAAGGGATTTTAGAGGCAATCAGCCCCAGCATTTT. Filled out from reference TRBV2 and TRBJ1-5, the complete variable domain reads EPEVTQTPSHQVTQMGQEVILRCVPISNHLYFYWYRQILGQKVEFLVSFYNNEISEKSEIFDDQFSVERPDGSNFTLKIRSTKLEDSAMYFCASRRDFRGNQPQHFGDGTRLSIL.

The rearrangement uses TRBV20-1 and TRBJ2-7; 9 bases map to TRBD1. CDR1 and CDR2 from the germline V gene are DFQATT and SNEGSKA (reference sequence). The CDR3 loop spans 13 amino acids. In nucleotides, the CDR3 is TGCAGCAGCCCGGGACAGGGCCCCTACGAGCAGTACTTC. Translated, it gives CSSPGQGPYEQYF.

Written as DNA, the CDR3 is TGCAGTGCTAGGGACATGGGCAGGGGGACTAATGAAAAACTGTTTTTT. It yields the protein CSARDMGRGTNEKLFF. This rearrangement joins TRBV20-1 to TRBJ1-4, with TRBD1 matching 7 bases. The CDR3 totals 16 residues. Looked up from germline, CDR1 is DFQATT and CDR2 is SNEGSKA (reference sequence). V trimming: 3 bases; J trimming: 2 bases; junction bases outside the gene matches: 9.

CDR3 sequence: CAISESGREGAPLETRYF. Written as DNA, the CDR3 is TGTGCCATCAGTGAGTCGGGGCGTGAGGGGGCCCCCCTGGAGACCCGGTACTTC. V usage is TRBV10-3 and J usage is TRBJ2-7; 7 bases line up with TRBD1. Per germline, CDR1 ENHRY and CDR2 SYGVKD. Trimming cost V 0 bases and J 12 bases; bases outside gene matches: 23. The CDR3 extends over 18 amino acids.

CDR3 nucleotides: TGCAGTGGTGAGGGATCCAACTATGGCTACACCTTC. The encoded protein is CSGEGSNYGYTF. This rearrangement joins TRBV20-1 to TRBJ1-2; D unclear. V lost 7 bases to trimming and J lost 2 bases, with 11 bases between them. Germline V gene sequence: CDR1 DFQATT, CDR2 SNEGSKA (reference sequence). This CDR3 spans 12 amino acids.

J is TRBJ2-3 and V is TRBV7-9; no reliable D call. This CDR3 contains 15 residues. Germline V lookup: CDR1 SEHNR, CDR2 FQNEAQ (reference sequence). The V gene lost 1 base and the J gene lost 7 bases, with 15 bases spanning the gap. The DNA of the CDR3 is TGTGCCAGCAGCTTAGACGCCCTTGGTCAGAATACGCAGTATTTT. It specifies CASSLDALGQNTQYF.

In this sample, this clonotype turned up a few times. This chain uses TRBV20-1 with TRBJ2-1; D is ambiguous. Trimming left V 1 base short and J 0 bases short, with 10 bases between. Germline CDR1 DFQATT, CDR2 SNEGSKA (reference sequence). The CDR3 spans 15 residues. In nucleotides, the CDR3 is TGCAGTGCTAGAGGGCAAGAAAGCTCCTACAATGAGCAGTTCTTC. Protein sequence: CSARGQESSYNEQFF.

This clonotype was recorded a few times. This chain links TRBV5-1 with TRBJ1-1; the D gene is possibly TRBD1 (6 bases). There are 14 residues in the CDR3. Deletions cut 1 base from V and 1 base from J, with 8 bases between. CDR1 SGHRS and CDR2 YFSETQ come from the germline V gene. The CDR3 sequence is CASSLSGQNTEAFF. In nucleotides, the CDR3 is TGCGCCAGCAGCTTGTCGGGACAGAACACTGAAGCTTTCTTT.